Shown below are 29 T cell receptor beta chains from a single sample sequenced in a study of tumor-infiltrating lymphocytes in localized non-small cell lung cancer. The protocol was immunoSEQ multiplex PCR, while the TCRdb copy is restricted to in-frame clones and leaves out a portion. The sample contains thousands of clones, roughly 79% of which appear only once. Input material: uninvolved lung tissue not adjacent to the tumor. Source of these receptors: a human donor with non-small cell lung cancer.

This clone came up once. V usage is TRBV11-1 and J usage is TRBJ1-2; 8 bases match TRBD1. V shed 5 bases and J 2 bases; nucleotides not matched to a gene: 7. Germline values: CDR1 SGHAT, CDR2 FQDESV (reference sequence). The CDR3 runs 15 residues. The CDR3 sequence: CASSITQGANYGYTF. The CDR3 DNA reads TGTGCCAGCAGCATAACTCAGGGGGCAAACTATGGCTACACCTTC.

The chain is built from TRBV5-4 and TRBJ2-2, with 10 bases identical to TRBD1. Germline V gives CDR1 SGHNT, CDR2 YYREEE (reference sequence). V lost 4 bases, J lost 2 bases, and 2 bases stayed unmatched. The CDR3 runs 15 residues. For the CDR3, the DNA is TGTGCCAGCAGCCGGGACAGGGGAAACACCGGGGAGCTGTTTTTT. Protein: CASSRDRGNTGELFF.

This chain joins TRBV6-6 and TRBJ2-3; 10 bases are shared with TRBD2. The CDR3 has 14 amino acids. CDR1 is MNHNY, CDR2 SVGAGI, per germline (reference sequence). J gave up 6 bases and V 5 bases, and 5 bases lay outside the gene matches. Here the CDR3 DNA reads TGTGCCAGCAGTAGGGGACTAGCGCGCGATACGCAGTATTTT. It specifies CASSRGLARDTQYF.

This rearrangement joins TRBV7-7 to TRBJ2-5; no clear D gene. Germline values: CDR1 SSHAT, CDR2 FNYEAQ (reference sequence). Trimming took off 0 bases at V and 3 bases at J, with 5 bases between the two ends. The CDR3 covers 13 residues. DNA for the CDR3: TGTGCCAGCAGCTTAGCGGAGAAAGAGACCCAGTACTTC. Amino acid sequence: CASSLAEKETQYF.

The chain links TRBV4-2 to TRBJ2-7; 9 nucleotides align to TRBD2. V dropped 3 bases and J dropped 0; count of bases not matched to a gene: 6. CDR3 length: 16 residues. Germline CDR1 and CDR2: LGHNA and YNFKEQ. The CDR3 spells CASSHSTSGRSYEQYF. CDR3 in DNA: TGTGCCAGCAGCCACTCGACTAGCGGCCGCTCCTACGAGCAGTACTTC.

Here the CDR3 reads CASSRDRVEKLFF. In nucleotides, the CDR3 is TGTGCCAGCAGCAGAGACAGGGTGGAAAAACTGTTTTTT. The genes are TRBV7-2 and TRBJ1-4, with 7 bases identical to TRBD1. There are 13 residues in the CDR3. V gave up 5 bases and J gave up 8 bases; unmatched junction bases: 5. CDR1 SGHTA and CDR2 FQGNSA come from the germline V gene. Variable domain in full (rest from reference TRBV7-2 and TRBJ1-4): GAGVSQSPSNKVTEKGKDVELRCDPISGHTALYWYRQSLGQGLEFLIYFQGNSAPDKSGLPSDRFSAERTGGSVSTLTIQRTQQEDSAVYLCASSRDRVEKLFFGSGTQLSVL.

This sequence joins TRBV30 and TRBJ2-3, with D tentatively TRBD1 (6 bases). CDR1 is GTSNPN and CDR2 is SVGIG in the germline V gene (reference sequence). CDR3 length equals 15 residues. Trimming pared 5 bases from V and 4 bases from J, leaving 19 bases between. DNA of the CDR3: TGTGCCTGGGGAGGACAGTCGGGGTGGGCAGATACGCAGTATTTT. Translating it yields CAWGGQSGWADTQYF.

This clone is labeled medium-sized. The chain uses TRBV29-1 and TRBJ2-1; 8 nucleotides align to TRBD2. From germline, CDR1 is SQVTM and CDR2 ANQGSEA. This CDR3 region has 12 residues. V lost 5 bases, J lost 9 bases, and 6 bases stayed unmatched. The CDR3 nucleotides read TGCAGCGTTTCGAGCGGGAGCCGTGAGCAGTTCTTC. Residues: CSVSSGSREQFF.

This clone has only one observation. This rearrangement joins TRBV28 to TRBJ2-2; D is possibly TRBD1 (6 bases). The germline V and J ends were trimmed by 6 bases and 7 bases, with 15 bases remaining between them. CDR1 is MDHEN, CDR2 SYDVKM, per germline. This CDR3 is 14 amino acids long. The CDR3 nucleotides are TGTGCCAGCAGCCCGGGACAATTTCTCGGGGAGCTGTTTTTT. This gives the protein CASSPGQFLGELFF.

The rearrangement uses TRBV19 and TRBJ2-3, with D possibly matching TRBD1 (6 bases). The CDR3 is 13 residues long. Between the trimmed V and J ends, which lost 8 bases and 11 bases, there was a span of 20 bases. Germline CDR1 is LNHDA and CDR2 is SQIVND (reference sequence). CDR3 sequence reads: CASAQIHREKQYF. The CDR3 bases are TGTGCCAGTGCCCAAATACACAGGGAGAAGCAGTATTTT. The variable domain in full, with the rest retrieved from reference TRBV19 and TRBJ2-3, is DGGITQSPKYLFRKEGQNVTLSCEQNLNHDAMYWYRQDPGQGLRLIYYSQIVNDFQKGDIAEGYSVSREKKESFPLTVTSAQKNPTAFYLCASAQIHREKQYFGPGTRLTVL.

This clone has only a few counts. The chain combines TRBV6-5 with TRBJ1-2; D is possibly TRBD1 (5 bases). The CDR3 contains 13 residues. V shed 6 bases and J shed 7 bases, with 15 bases lying between them. Germline V gene lookup returns CDR1 MNHEY and CDR2 SVGAGI. The CDR3 bases are TGTGCCAGCAGCCCACGGGGGGTCGCTGGCTACACCTTC. Its translation: CASSPRGVAGYTF.

The chain joins TRBV29-1 to TRBJ2-7; D is possibly TRBD2 (6 bases). CDR1 and CDR2 from the germline V gene are SQVTM and ANQGSEA. There are 12 residues in the CDR3. V gave up 6 bases and J gave up 0 bases, with 9 bases separating them. The CDR3 sequence is CSVDSGSYEQYF. The CDR3 DNA reads as TGCAGCGTCGATAGCGGCTCCTACGAGCAGTACTTC.

The rearrangement uses TRBV10-1 and TRBJ1-6, with D possibly matching TRBD1 (6 bases). The germline V gene has CDR1 WNHNN and CDR2 SYGVQD (reference sequence). The CDR3 extends over 19 amino acids. Trimming removed 6 bases from V and 0 bases from J, with 21 bases in between. CDR3 region: CASSPGGSRTSSYNSPLHF. Written as DNA, the CDR3 is TGCGCCAGCAGCCCGGGGGGCAGCCGCACGAGCTCCTATAATTCACCCCTCCACTTT.

The CDR3 sequence is CASSPAGSSYNEQFF. The CDR3 nucleotides are TGTGCCAGCTCACCCGCGGGGAGCTCCTACAATGAGCAGTTCTTC. J is TRBJ2-1 and V is TRBV18; the D gene is possibly TRBD2 (6 bases). The CDR3 has 15 residues. Trimming stripped 3 bases from V and 0 bases from J, with 9 bases between. Looked up from germline, CDR1 is KGHSH and CDR2 is LQKENI.

The table lists this clone with a few counts. The chain employs TRBV20-1 and TRBJ2-7; 9 nucleotides match TRBD1. The ends lost 6 bases at V and 10 bases at J; junction bases unmatched: 7. CDR3 length: 11 amino acids. Germline V gene lookup returns CDR1 DFQATT and CDR2 SNEGSKA (reference sequence). Written as DNA, the CDR3 is TGCAGTGCCCGACAGGGGGAGAGTCAGTACTTC. It is translated as CSARQGESQYF.

The CDR3 nucleotides are TGTGCCAGCAGCCGGGGGACAAGCTATGGCTACACCTTC. Amino acid sequence: CASSRGTSYGYTF. The chain employs TRBV7-2 and TRBJ1-2; tentative D call: TRBD1 (6 bases). V lost 5 bases, J lost 4 bases, and 11 bases lay in between. CDR1 is SGHTA, CDR2 FQGNSA, per germline. This CDR3 is 13 amino acids long.

V gene TRBV7-9 combines with J gene TRBJ2-1, with D perhaps TRBD1 or TRBD2 (5 bases each). V lost 7 bases to trimming and J lost 5 bases, with 18 bases between them. The CDR3 loop spans 15 amino acids. The germline V gene encodes CDR1 SEHNR and CDR2 FQNEAQ (reference sequence). The CDR3 DNA sequence: TGTGCCAGCACCGTTCTTGGGGACCCCGACAATGAGCAGTTCTTC. Its translation: CASTVLGDPDNEQFF.

The chain recombines TRBV29-1 with TRBJ2-3; 8 bases are a match to TRBD2. This CDR3 has 21 amino acids. The germline V gene encodes CDR1 SQVTM and CDR2 ANQGSEA. With V trimmed by 2 bases and J by 2 bases, 24 bases remained unmatched. CDR3 in amino acids: CSVEWGGAGLESPPDTDTQYF. The CDR3 DNA reads TGCAGCGTTGAATGGGGGGGCGCGGGACTAGAATCTCCCCCCGACACAGATACGCAGTATTTT.

The chain's CDR3 is CASSVEGSGSVYGYTF. The CDR3 coding sequence is TGTGCCAGCAGCGTAGAGGGCTCGGGTTCTGTCTATGGCTACACCTTC. The chain employs TRBV9 and TRBJ1-2, with D unresolved. Deletions cut 0 bases from V and 4 bases from J, with 16 bases between. This CDR3 has 16 residues. The germline V gene has CDR1 SGDLS and CDR2 YYNGEE.

The J gene is TRBJ1-2, the V gene TRBV19; 9 positions match TRBD1. J was trimmed by 4 bases and V by 3 bases; bases with no gene match: 12. Germline V gene sequence: CDR1 LNHDA, CDR2 SQIVND (reference sequence). This CDR3 has 17 amino acids. CDR3: CASSMGTGPMPPYGYTF. CDR3 DNA sequence: TGTGCCAGTAGTATGGGGACAGGGCCTATGCCCCCCTATGGCTACACCTTC.

The chain recombines TRBV28 with TRBJ2-5; D is unclear. V was shortened by 3 bases and J by 2 bases, with 1 base between the two germline ends. The CDR3 extends over 11 amino acids. Germline V gene data show CDR1 as MDHEN and CDR2 as SYDVKM. CDR3 DNA: TGTGCCAGCAGTTTGCAAGAGACCCAGTACTTC. Translation gives CASSLQETQYF.

This chain uses TRBV19 with TRBJ1-5, with 9 bases identical to TRBD1. Germline V CDR1 and CDR2: LNHDA, SQIVND (reference sequence). V lost 5 bases, J lost 1 base, and 15 bases stayed unmatched. The CDR3 sequence is 19 residues long. CDR3 protein: CASSGQGRTAIFSNQPQHF. The CDR3 DNA is TGTGCCAGTAGTGGACAGGGGCGCACAGCTATCTTCAGCAATCAGCCCCAGCATTTT. The whole variable domain, remainder taken from reference TRBV19 and TRBJ1-5, is DGGITQSPKYLFRKEGQNVTLSCEQNLNHDAMYWYRQDPGQGLRLIYYSQIVNDFQKGDIAEGYSVSREKKESFPLTVTSAQKNPTAFYLCASSGQGRTAIFSNQPQHFGDGTRLSIL.

This chain uses TRBV18 with TRBJ1-2; a possible D gene is TRBD1 (6 bases). The germline V gene encodes CDR1 KGHSH and CDR2 LQKENI. The CDR3 length is 13 residues. V dropped 4 bases and J dropped 2 bases, with 8 bases sitting between them. The CDR3 DNA reads as TGTGCCAGCTCACAACAGGGAAACTATGGCTACACCTTC. Translated, it gives CASSQQGNYGYTF.

CDR3 residues: CASNRGGNEKLFF. CDR3 sequence (DNA): TGTGCCAGCAACCGGGGGGGTAATGAAAAACTGTTTTTT. The chain has TRBV6-1 and TRBJ1-4, with a possible D match to TRBD1 (5 bases). V lost 7 bases and J 4 bases, leaving 10 bases between the germline ends. Per the germline V gene, CDR1 is MNHNS and CDR2 is SASEGT. The CDR3 extends over 13 amino acids.

The count of this clone is one. This sequence joins TRBV28 and TRBJ1-1, with 7 nucleotides matching TRBD1. The germline gives CDR1 MDHEN, CDR2 SYDVKM. The CDR3 spans 15 residues. After removal of 8 bases from V and 2 bases from J, the junction contained 11 bases not matched to a gene. As DNA, the CDR3 is TGTGCCAGCTTATCTCCCCAGGGGGGAAACACTGAAGCTTTCTTT. Translating gives CASLSPQGGNTEAFF.

J is TRBJ2-7 and V is TRBV9; tentatively, D is TRBD1 (5 bases). The CDR3 loop spans 13 amino acids. In germline, CDR1 is SGDLS, CDR2 YYNGEE. Trimming removed 3 bases from V and 4 bases from J, with 11 bases in between. Here the CDR3 reads CASSAQGAYEQYF. CDR3 DNA: TGTGCCAGCAGCGCACAAGGGGCATACGAGCAGTACTTC.

The rearrangement joins TRBV5-1 to TRBJ1-5; D call uncertain. The CDR3 consists of 15 residues. Germline values: CDR1 SGHRS, CDR2 YFSETQ. Trimming cost V 1 base and J 0 bases, with 8 bases left between them. The CDR3 loop reads CASSLSGNSNQPQHF. The DNA of the CDR3 is TGCGCCAGCAGCTTGTCCGGGAATAGCAATCAGCCCCAGCATTTT.

The chain has TRBV7-3 and TRBJ2-3; D possibly corresponds to TRBD1 (6 bases). This CDR3 spans 14 amino acids. The V end was cut by 6 bases, the J end by 2 bases, with 12 bases between. Germline values: CDR1 SGHTA, CDR2 FQGTGA. CDR3 sequence reads: CASSSGQHTDTQYF. The CDR3 DNA is TGTGCCAGCAGTTCAGGACAGCACACAGATACGCAGTATTTT.

The chain recombines TRBV2 with TRBJ2-1, with D possibly being TRBD2 (7 bases). Germline V gene data show CDR1 as SNHLY and CDR2 as FYNNEI. Deletions cut 6 bases from V and 3 bases from J, with 12 bases between. The CDR3 has 14 amino acids. In nucleotides, the CDR3 is TGTGCCAGCAGCGGGGAGGGGGTCTACAATGAGCAGTTCTTC. The encoded protein is CASSGEGVYNEQFF.